This TCR beta chain was found in a study of CD8 T cells in Susac syndrome. Across the whole study: When blood was drawn, patients with Susac syndrome were on intravenous immunoglobulin alone, on corticosteroids, or therapy-naive.

Germline lookup yields CDR1 MGHDK and CDR2 SYGVNS. The CDR3 extends over 13 amino acids. V was pared by 3 bases and J by 0 bases, with 5 bases between. This clonotype was detected only once. Its antigen remains unknown. Overall study findings and caveats: Where Susac syndrome CD4+ T cell repertoires were concerned, no clonal expansion was evident.

Random hexamers were used to reverse transcribe the RNA input (about 0.45 to 1 ug). TCRdb independently ran MiXCR on the immunoSEQ multiplex PCR reads; one entry per CDR3 protein. The table lists 150,000 to 200,000 distinct CDR3 sequences, approximately 95% of them singletons. Sequenced material: CD4+ T cells from PBMCs. This rearrangement joins TRBV25-1 to TRBJ2-5; D is unclear. The sequence came from a human donor with Susac syndrome. The CDR3 protein is CASSDPNQETQYF. The CDR3 DNA reads as TGTGCCAGCAGTGACCCCAACCAAGAGACCCAGTACTTC.